This TCR beta chain emerged from a study of T cell repertoires in cytomegalovirus infection. Study context: Signatures in public TCR beta sequences pointed to both CMV infection and matching HLA type.

This clonotype was picked up many times. Its antigen remains unknown. The study's findings and limits: Adding up the frequency of public TCR beta families identified people who carried CMV plus the relevant HLA.

TCRdb itself ran the reads through MiXCR, one entry per CDR3 protein. This sample has about 180,000 distinct CDR3 sequences, with around 15% found just once. Trimming removed 8 bases from V and 2 bases from J, with 16 bases in between. Germline CDR1 is MNHNS and CDR2 is SASEGT. This CDR3 has 14 amino acids. The sequencing sample was made of PBMCs. The receptor was derived from a human donor in good health (CMV status not recorded). Some clones in this sample may be carry-over from other donors' samples. V is TRBV6-1 and J is TRBJ2-7; D remains unclear. The CDR3 sequence: CASYPRGRAYEQYF. As DNA, the CDR3 is TGTGCCAGCTACCCTCGAGGTCGAGCCTACGAGCAGTACTTC.